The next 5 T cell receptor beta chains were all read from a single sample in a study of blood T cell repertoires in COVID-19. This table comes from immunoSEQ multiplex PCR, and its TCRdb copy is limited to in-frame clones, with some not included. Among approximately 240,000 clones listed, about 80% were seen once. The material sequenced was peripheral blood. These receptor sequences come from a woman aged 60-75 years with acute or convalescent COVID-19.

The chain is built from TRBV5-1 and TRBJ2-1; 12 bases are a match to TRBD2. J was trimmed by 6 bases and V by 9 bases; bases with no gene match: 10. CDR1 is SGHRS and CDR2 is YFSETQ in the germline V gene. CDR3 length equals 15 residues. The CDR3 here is CATRLAGEPRNEQFF. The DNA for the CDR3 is TGCGCCACTCGACTAGCGGGGGAACCTCGCAATGAGCAGTTCTTC.

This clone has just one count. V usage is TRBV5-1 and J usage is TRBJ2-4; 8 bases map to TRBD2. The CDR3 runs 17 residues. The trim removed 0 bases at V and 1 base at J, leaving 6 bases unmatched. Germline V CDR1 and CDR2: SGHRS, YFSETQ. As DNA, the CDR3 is TGCGCCAGCAGCTTGGCCCTAAGCGGGGGTGCCAAAAACATTCAGTACTTC. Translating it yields CASSLALSGGAKNIQYF.

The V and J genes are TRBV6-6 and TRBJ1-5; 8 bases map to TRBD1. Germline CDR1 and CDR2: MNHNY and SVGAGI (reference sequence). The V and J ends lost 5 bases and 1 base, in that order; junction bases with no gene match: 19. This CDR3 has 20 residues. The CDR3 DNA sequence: TGTGCCAGCAGTCCAATTCAGCCCTTTACAGGGGGTAACAGCAATCAGCCCCAGCATTTT. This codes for CASSPIQPFTGGNSNQPQHF.

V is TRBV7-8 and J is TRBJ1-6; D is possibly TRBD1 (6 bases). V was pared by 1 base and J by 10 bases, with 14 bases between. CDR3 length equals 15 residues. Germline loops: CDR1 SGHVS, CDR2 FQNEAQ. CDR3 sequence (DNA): TGTGCCAGCAGCTTAGAGGCAGGGGCTGACTCACCCCTCCACTTT. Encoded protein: CASSLEAGADSPLHF.

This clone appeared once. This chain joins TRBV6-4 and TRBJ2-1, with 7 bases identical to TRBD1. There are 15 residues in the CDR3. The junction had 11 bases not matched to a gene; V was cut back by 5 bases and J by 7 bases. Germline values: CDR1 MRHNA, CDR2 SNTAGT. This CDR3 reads CASSLNRGVGNEQFF. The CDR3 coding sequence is TGTGCCAGCAGTTTAAACAGGGGTGTAGGGAATGAGCAGTTCTTC.